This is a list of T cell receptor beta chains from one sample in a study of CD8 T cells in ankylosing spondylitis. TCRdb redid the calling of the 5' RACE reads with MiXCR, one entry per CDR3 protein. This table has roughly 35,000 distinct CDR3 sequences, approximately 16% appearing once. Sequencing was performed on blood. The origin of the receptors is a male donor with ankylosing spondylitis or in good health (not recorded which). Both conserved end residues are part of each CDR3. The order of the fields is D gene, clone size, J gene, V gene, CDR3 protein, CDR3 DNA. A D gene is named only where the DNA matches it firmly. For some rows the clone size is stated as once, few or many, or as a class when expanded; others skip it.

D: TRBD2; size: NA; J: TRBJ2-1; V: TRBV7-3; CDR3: CASSLRPSGIGIDEQFF; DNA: TGTGCCAGCAGCTTAAGGCCTAGCGGGATAGGTATCGATGAGCAGTTCTTC
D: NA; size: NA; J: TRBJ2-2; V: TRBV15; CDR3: CATSRDEVDSGELFF; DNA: TGTGCCACCAGCAGAGATGAAGTGGATTCCGGGGAGCTGTTTTTT
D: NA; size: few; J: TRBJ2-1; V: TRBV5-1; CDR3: CASSLGPVGEQFF; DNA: TGCGCCAGCAGCTTGGGCCCGGTAGGGGAGCAGTTCTTC
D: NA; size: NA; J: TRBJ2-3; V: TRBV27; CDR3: CASQSAGITSTDTQYF; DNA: TGTGCCAGCCAATCCGCAGGGATAACTAGCACAGATACGCAGTATTTT
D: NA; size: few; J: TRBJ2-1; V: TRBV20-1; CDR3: CSGAESSYNEQFF; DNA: TGCAGTGGGGCGGAGAGCTCCTACAATGAGCAGTTCTTC
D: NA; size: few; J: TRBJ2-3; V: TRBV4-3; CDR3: CASSQEWTDTDTQYF; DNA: TGCGCCAGCAGCCAAGAGTGGACAGACACAGATACGCAGTATTTT
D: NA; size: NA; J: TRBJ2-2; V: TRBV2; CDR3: CARQAGQSNTGELFF; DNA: TGTGCCAGACAAGCGGGACAGTCAAACACCGGGGAGCTGTTTTTT
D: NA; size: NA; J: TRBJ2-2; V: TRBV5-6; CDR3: CASSLAGTGELFF; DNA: TGTGCCAGCAGCTTGGCGGGTACCGGGGAGCTGTTTTTT
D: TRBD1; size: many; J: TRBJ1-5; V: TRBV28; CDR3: CASSIQGPLGQPQHF; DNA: TGTGCCAGCAGCATACAGGGGCCGTTGGGTCAGCCCCAGCATTTT
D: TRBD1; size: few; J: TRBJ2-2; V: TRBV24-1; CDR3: CATTRTGATGELFF; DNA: TGTGCCACCACACGGACAGGGGCCACCGGGGAGCTGTTTTTT